What follows are 7 T cell receptor beta chains derived from one specimen sequenced in a study of CD8+ T cells in alopecia areata. Following extraction, RNA underwent reverse transcription to cDNA, which served as the sequencing template. Libraries were prepared by immunoSEQ multiplex PCR; TCRdb keeps only in-frame clonotypes and omits some of them. The sample yields around 110,000 clones, around 83% seen once. The treatment is: oral pan-JAK inhibitor, 5-10 mg twice daily. Sequences were derived from CD8+ T cells sorted from blood, sampled at week 24, from a patient treated with tofacitinib. These receptors originate from a human donor with alopecia areata.

The V and J genes are TRBV18 and TRBJ2-3; 9 nucleotides align to TRBD2. The CDR3 contains 17 residues. CDR1 and CDR2 from the germline V gene are KGHSH and LQKENI. The V gene end was trimmed by 4 bases and the J gene end by 2 bases; junction bases not matched to a gene: 10. The CDR3 here is CASSRALRGGLTDTQYF. The CDR3 DNA reads as TGTGCCAGCTCACGTGCCTTGCGGGGGGGCCTCACAGATACGCAGTATTTT.

The chain couples TRBV11-2 to TRBJ2-4, with 7 bases aligning to TRBD1. The germline V gene has CDR1 SGHAT and CDR2 FQNNGV. This CDR3 spans 14 amino acids. V was clipped by 3 bases and J by 7 bases; unmatched bases: 6. CDR3 amino acids: CASSLGQLRNIQYF. The CDR3 DNA follows: TGTGCCAGCAGCTTGGGACAGCTAAGGAACATTCAGTACTTC.

This chain connects TRBV7-9 to TRBJ2-1, with D unclear. The V end was cut by 5 bases, the J end by 9 bases, with 17 bases between. CDR1 SEHNR and CDR2 FQNEAQ come from the germline V gene (reference sequence). The CDR3 has 14 amino acids. The CDR3 region is CASSQYGLVGEQFF. CDR3 coding DNA: TGTGCCAGCAGCCAATATGGGCTAGTCGGTGAGCAGTTCTTC.

This chain links TRBV27 with TRBJ1-1; 7 bases are shared with TRBD1. From germline, CDR1 is MNHEY and CDR2 SMNVEV (reference sequence). The J segment lost 5 bases and the V segment lost 5 bases, leaving 8 bases of the junction unmatched. CDR3 size: 14 residues. CDR3 residues: CASSTQGGATEAFF. CDR3 coding DNA: TGTGCCAGCAGTACCCAGGGGGGGGCTACTGAAGCTTTCTTT.

The rearrangement uses TRBV7-9 and TRBJ2-7; TRBD1 agrees at 7 bases. Germline trimming cut 5 bases from V and 2 bases from J; bases unmatched to any gene: 6. Germline V lookup: CDR1 SEHNR, CDR2 FQNEAQ (reference sequence). The CDR3 has 14 amino acids. The CDR3 DNA sequence: TGTGCCAGCAGCATGTCCGGGACAGCCTACGAGCAGTACTTC. Translated, it gives CASSMSGTAYEQYF.

V is TRBV4-3 and J is TRBJ2-3; 8 nucleotides align to TRBD2. Germline loops: CDR1 LGHNA, CDR2 YSLEER. The V segment lost 0 bases and the J segment 5 bases; nucleotides outside the gene matches: 7. The CDR3 is 16 amino acids. The CDR3 sequence: CASSQEWGGGKDTQYF. In DNA, the CDR3 is TGCGCCAGCAGCCAAGAATGGGGCGGGGGGAAAGATACGCAGTATTTT.

V is TRBV11-2 and J is TRBJ2-3; D remains ambiguous. The V end lost 5 bases, the J end lost 4 bases, and 13 bases lay between the germline ends. CDR1 and CDR2 (germline): SGHAT, FQNNGV. This CDR3 region has 14 residues. The CDR3 reads CASSRLGTADTQYF. The DNA of the CDR3 is TGTGCCAGCAGCCGCTTAGGAACCGCAGATACGCAGTATTTT.